The 28 T cell receptor beta chains in this list originate from one sample, sequenced in a study of beta chain features in type 1 diabetes. What was sequenced were expressed TCRB transcripts, since all of the isolated RNA had been reverse transcribed. Clones were read by immunoSEQ multiplex PCR, and TCRdb kept only the in-frame ones, dropping some. The sample carries roughly 400,000 clones, approximately 15% recorded once. Sequencing was performed on naive CD4+ T cells from blood. The receptors shown here come from a man aged 25-45 years in good health.

This clone has a handful of counts. The chain is built from TRBV20-1 and TRBJ2-5; no clear D. CDR3 length: 11 amino acids. Germline V lookup: CDR1 DFQATT, CDR2 SNEGSKA (reference sequence). Trimming removed 0 bases from V and 5 bases from J, with 4 bases in between. The CDR3 sequence is CSARDLETQYF. CDR3 DNA: TGCAGTGCTAGAGATTTGGAGACCCAGTACTTC.

There are a few counts of this clone. The chain combines TRBV15 with TRBJ2-6, with a tentative D call TRBD2 (6 bases). V lost 2 bases, J lost 9 bases, and 11 bases lay in between. The CDR3 is 14 amino acids. Per germline, CDR1 LNHNV and CDR2 YYDKDF (reference sequence). The CDR3 sequence is CATSRQAEGNVLTF. The CDR3 DNA sequence: TGTGCCACCAGCAGACAGGCGGAGGGCAACGTCCTGACTTTC. Variable domain in full (rest from reference TRBV15 and TRBJ2-6): DAMVIQNPRYQVTQFGKPVTLSCSQTLNHNVMYWYQQKSSQAPKLLFHYYDKDFNNEADTPDNFQSRRPNTSFCFLDIRSPGLGDTAMYLCATSRQAEGNVLTFGAGSRLTVL.

This clone was detected only a few times. The CDR3 nucleotides read TGCGCCAGCAGCCCTGAGATATATAATTCACCCCTCCACTTT. Encoded protein: CASSPEIYNSPLHF. This chain joins TRBV4-1 and TRBJ1-6, with unresolved D. Germline values: CDR1 MGHRA, CDR2 YSYEKL. The CDR3 loop spans 14 amino acids. Trimming pared 4 bases from V and 4 bases from J, leaving 8 bases between.

This clone was picked up a small number of times. The chain couples TRBV29-1 to TRBJ2-1; 9 nucleotides match TRBD1. V was pared by 4 bases and J by 8 bases, with 9 bases of the junction left unmatched. The CDR3 contains 14 residues. The germline gives CDR1 SQVTM, CDR2 ANQGSEA. The CDR3, as DNA: TGCAGCGTTGTACCCGGAGACAGGGGGTATGAGCAGTTCTTC. Amino acid sequence: CSVVPGDRGYEQFF.

The chain employs TRBV21-1 and TRBJ2-5. TRBV21-1 is a pseudogene locus. This CDR3 has 16 residues. This CDR3 is CASSNPPGPRVKTQYF. CDR3 in DNA: TGTGCCAGCAGCAATCCCCCGGGCCCAAGGGTTAAGACCCAGTACTTC.

The rearrangement links TRBV4-3 to TRBJ1-3; 8 bases align to TRBD1. CDR1 is LGHNA, CDR2 YSLEER, per germline. This CDR3 has 15 residues. J lost 0 bases, V lost 4 bases, and 2 bases had no gene match. The CDR3 DNA reads TGCGCCAGCAGCCTTACAGGGGGCTCTGGAAACACCATATATTTT. This encodes CASSLTGGSGNTIYF.

CDR3 bases: TGCAGCGTTAGAAGGGGGGGTACAGATACGCAGTATTTT. It specifies CSVRRGGTDTQYF. The chain uses TRBV29-1 and TRBJ2-3, with TRBD2 as a possible D gene (7 bases). The CDR3 has 13 amino acids. Trimming removed 5 bases from V and 3 bases from J, with 12 bases in between. Germline lookup yields CDR1 SQVTM and CDR2 ANQGSEA.

This clone was seen only a few times. The chain employs TRBV28 and TRBJ2-2; the D gene could be TRBD1 or TRBD2 (6 bases each). Trimming pared 6 bases from V and 7 bases from J, leaving 15 bases between. CDR1 and CDR2 from the germline V gene are MDHEN and SYDVKM. The CDR3 is 14 amino acids. The CDR3: CASRQTGAGGELFF. The CDR3 DNA reads TGTGCCAGCAGACAGACAGGAGCGGGCGGGGAGCTGTTTTTT.

This clone was detected only a few times. The chain has TRBV2 and TRBJ2-7; tentative D call: TRBD2 (6 bases). The CDR3 runs 14 residues. V was cut by 7 bases and J by 2 bases, with 15 bases left in between. Germline CDR1 reads SNHLY; CDR2 reads FYNNEI. The CDR3 nucleotides are TGTGCCAGCACGGTGGAGGGATTGGCCTACGAGCAGTACTTC. Translation gives CASTVEGLAYEQYF.

This clone was found a few times. The rearrangement joins TRBV18 to TRBJ2-6; 7 bases are shared with TRBD1. Germline V lookup: CDR1 KGHSH, CDR2 LQKENI. The CDR3 is 21 amino acids. With V trimmed by 6 bases and J by 0 bases, 20 bases remained unmatched. CDR3 protein: CASSPLQGPSGANSGANVLTF. CDR3 DNA sequence: TGTGCCAGCTCCCCGCTACAGGGGCCCTCCGGAGCGAACTCTGGGGCCAACGTCCTGACTTTC.

CDR3 sequence reads: CASSIEGNNQPQHF. In DNA form, the CDR3 reads TGTGCCAGTAGTATTGAGGGGAACAATCAGCCCCAGCATTTT. V and J are TRBV19 and TRBJ1-5, with D tentatively TRBD1 (5 bases). The CDR3 length is 14 residues. CDR1 is LNHDA, CDR2 SQIVND, per germline (reference sequence). V shed 3 bases and J shed 3 bases, with 9 bases lying between them.

This clone was seen more than once but under ten times. The rearrangement links TRBV19 to TRBJ1-1; D gene ambiguous. The CDR3 runs to 11 residues. Trimming left V 7 bases short and J 8 bases short, with 11 bases between. Germline values: CDR1 LNHDA, CDR2 SQIVND (reference sequence). The CDR3 region is CASIGNPEAFF. The CDR3 DNA sequence: TGTGCCAGTATAGGGAACCCCGAAGCTTTCTTT.

The V call is TRBV15, the J call TRBJ2-5; the D is unclear. The germline V gene encodes CDR1 LNHNV and CDR2 YYDKDF (reference sequence). This CDR3 region has 13 residues. Trimming took 0 bases from V and 5 from J, leaving 7 bases between them. The CDR3 coding sequence is TGTGCCACCAGCAGAGATCAGGAGGAGACCCAGTACTTC. Protein product: CATSRDQEETQYF.

V gene TRBV15 combines with J gene TRBJ2-3, with TRBD2 identical over 8 bases. The germline gives CDR1 LNHNV, CDR2 YYDKDF (reference sequence). Trimming at V came to 2 bases and at J to 2 bases, leaving 6 bases not matched to a gene. The CDR3 contains 16 residues. This CDR3 reads CATSRQRGLNTDTQYF. The DNA of the CDR3 is TGTGCCACCAGCAGACAGCGGGGGCTGAACACAGATACGCAGTATTTT.

A few counts support this clone. This chain links TRBV7-9 with TRBJ2-3; D unclear. The CDR3 is made up of 14 amino acids. With 2 bases removed from V and 2 bases from J, the gap between germline ends came to 8 bases. The V gene's germline CDR1 is SEHNR and CDR2 FQNEAQ (reference sequence). The CDR3 DNA follows: TGTGCCAGCAGCTTAACACAGTCCACAGATACGCAGTATTTT. As protein: CASSLTQSTDTQYF.

This clone was observed at least ten times. The chain combines TRBV29-1 with TRBJ1-1; possibly TRBD1 for D (6 bases). Trimming took off 6 bases at V and 0 bases at J, with 11 bases between the two ends. The CDR3 length is 13 residues. In germline, CDR1 is SQVTM, CDR2 ANQGSEA. The CDR3 reads CSVYRDLNTEAFF. CDR3 DNA sequence: TGCAGCGTGTACAGGGATTTGAACACTGAAGCTTTCTTT.

J is TRBJ1-1 and V is TRBV29-1; 9 bases match TRBD1. V trimming: 7 bases; J trimming: 0 bases; junction bases outside the gene matches: 15. The CDR3 consists of 17 residues. Germline CDR1 and CDR2: SQVTM and ANQGSEA. The CDR3 here is CSAGGTGQGGLNTEAFF. CDR3 bases: TGCAGCGCCGGCGGAACGGGACAGGGAGGATTGAACACTGAAGCTTTCTTT.

This clone was seen only a few times. The gene calls are TRBV19 and TRBJ2-1; D possibly corresponds to TRBD2 (6 bases). The germline V gene encodes CDR1 LNHDA and CDR2 SQIVND (reference sequence). Trimming stripped 5 bases from V and 8 bases from J, with 10 bases between. This CDR3 is built from 12 residues. In DNA form, the CDR3 reads TGTGCCAGTAGTGGGGGGTACGATGAGCAGTTCTTC. Its protein is CASSGGYDEQFF.

The chain recombines TRBV5-1 with TRBJ2-5; the D gene is possibly TRBD1 (6 bases). The CDR3 extends over 13 amino acids. Trimming removed 2 bases from V and 3 bases from J, with 8 bases in between. CDR1 is SGHRS, CDR2 YFSETQ, per germline. The CDR3 is CASSFTGKETQYF. The CDR3 DNA is TGCGCCAGCAGCTTTACAGGGAAAGAGACCCAGTACTTC.

This chain links TRBV6-5 with TRBJ2-5; 14 bases agree with TRBD2. CDR1 is MNHEY, CDR2 SVGAGI, per germline. The CDR3 loop spans 14 amino acids. Trimming took 9 bases from V and 4 from J; bases not matched to a gene: 4. The DNA of the CDR3 is TGTGCCAGTTCCGGGACTAGCGGGAGAGAGACCCAGTACTTC. It yields the protein CASSGTSGRETQYF.

A few counts support this clone. The chain employs TRBV9 and TRBJ2-4; D gene ambiguous. CDR3 length: 18 residues. Germline V lookup: CDR1 SGDLS, CDR2 YYNGEE. V dropped 0 bases and J dropped 0 bases, with 16 bases sitting between them. CDR3 DNA: TGTGCCAGCAGCGTAGTTATTCGGTGGTTACTAGCCAAAAACATTCAGTACTTC. Translated, it gives CASSVVIRWLLAKNIQYF.

This clone turned up a few times. V and J are TRBV7-9 and TRBJ2-1; no clear D. Germline V gene sequence: CDR1 SEHNR, CDR2 FQNEAQ (reference sequence). The CDR3 has 14 residues. Deletions cut 1 base from V and 2 bases from J, with 6 bases between. The CDR3 loop is CASSLDVTYNEQFF. The DNA of the CDR3 is TGTGCCAGCAGCTTAGATGTCACCTACAATGAGCAGTTCTTC. Full variable domain (rest looked up from reference TRBV7-9 and TRBJ2-1): DTGVSQNPRHKITKRGQNVTFRCDPISEHNRLYWYRQTLGQGPEFLTYFQNEAQLEKSRLLSDRFSAERPKGSFSTLEIQRTEQGDSAMYLCASSLDVTYNEQFFGPGTRLTVL.

This sequence joins TRBV7-8 and TRBJ2-3; 7 nucleotides align to TRBD2. CDR3 length: 17 residues. Germline V lookup: CDR1 SGHVS, CDR2 FQNEAQ. The J segment lost 3 bases and the V segment lost 0 bases, leaving 9 bases of the junction unmatched. The CDR3 DNA is TGTGCCAGCAGCTTAGCGGTTGCCCAGCGGGGAACAGATACGCAGTATTTT. It encodes CASSLAVAQRGTDTQYF.

This clone has only a few counts. The chain links TRBV9 to TRBJ1-4; D is unresolved. The V end lost 1 base, the J end lost 0 bases, and 7 bases lay between the germline ends. This CDR3 is built from 15 residues. CDR1 is SGDLS and CDR2 is YYNGEE in the germline V gene. CDR3 DNA: TGTGCCAGCAGCGTAAGCGGGACAACTAATGAAAAACTGTTTTTT. Its protein product is CASSVSGTTNEKLFF.

This clone was observed a handful of times. The CDR3 is CASRHNTGNTEAFF. Here the CDR3 DNA reads TGTGCCAGCAGACACAACACAGGGAACACTGAAGCTTTCTTT. V usage is TRBV7-9 and J usage is TRBJ1-1, with TRBD1 as a possible D gene (5 bases). This CDR3 has 14 amino acids. Germline values: CDR1 SEHNR, CDR2 FQNEAQ (reference sequence). V lost 6 bases, J lost 1 base, and 12 bases lay in between.

J is TRBJ2-1 and V is TRBV2; D ambiguous. Germline loops: CDR1 SNHLY, CDR2 FYNNEI. V lost 2 bases and J 0 bases, leaving 11 bases between the germline ends. This CDR3 spans 16 amino acids. Here the CDR3 reads CASSEFGTRSYNEQFF. The DNA for the CDR3 is TGTGCCAGCAGTGAATTTGGCACGCGCTCCTACAATGAGCAGTTCTTC.

V gene TRBV18 combines with J gene TRBJ2-6; no definite D call. V shed 6 bases and J shed 0 bases, with 12 bases lying between them. The CDR3 runs 16 residues. From germline, CDR1 is KGHSH and CDR2 LQKENI. The CDR3 loop is CASSSKPSSGANVLTF. The CDR3 coding sequence is TGTGCCAGCTCTTCAAAGCCTAGCTCTGGGGCCAACGTCCTGACTTTC.

In its sample, this clone was seen a few times. This chain uses TRBV5-6 with TRBJ2-1; 7 nucleotides align to TRBD2. Trimming took 4 bases from V and 4 from J; bases not matched to a gene: 11. The CDR3 runs 16 residues. CDR1 is SGHDT and CDR2 is YYEEEE in the germline V gene. DNA of the CDR3: TGTGCCAGCAGCCCCCCGAGGCTAGCGGTGTACAATGAGCAGTTCTTC. Its translation: CASSPPRLAVYNEQFF. Drawing the rest from reference TRBV5-6 and TRBJ2-1, the complete variable domain is DAGVTQSPTHLIKTRGQQVTLRCSPKSGHDTVSWYQQALGQGPQFIFQYYEEEERQRGNFPDRFSGHQFPNYSSELNVNALLLGDSALYLCASSPPRLAVYNEQFFGPGTRLTVL.